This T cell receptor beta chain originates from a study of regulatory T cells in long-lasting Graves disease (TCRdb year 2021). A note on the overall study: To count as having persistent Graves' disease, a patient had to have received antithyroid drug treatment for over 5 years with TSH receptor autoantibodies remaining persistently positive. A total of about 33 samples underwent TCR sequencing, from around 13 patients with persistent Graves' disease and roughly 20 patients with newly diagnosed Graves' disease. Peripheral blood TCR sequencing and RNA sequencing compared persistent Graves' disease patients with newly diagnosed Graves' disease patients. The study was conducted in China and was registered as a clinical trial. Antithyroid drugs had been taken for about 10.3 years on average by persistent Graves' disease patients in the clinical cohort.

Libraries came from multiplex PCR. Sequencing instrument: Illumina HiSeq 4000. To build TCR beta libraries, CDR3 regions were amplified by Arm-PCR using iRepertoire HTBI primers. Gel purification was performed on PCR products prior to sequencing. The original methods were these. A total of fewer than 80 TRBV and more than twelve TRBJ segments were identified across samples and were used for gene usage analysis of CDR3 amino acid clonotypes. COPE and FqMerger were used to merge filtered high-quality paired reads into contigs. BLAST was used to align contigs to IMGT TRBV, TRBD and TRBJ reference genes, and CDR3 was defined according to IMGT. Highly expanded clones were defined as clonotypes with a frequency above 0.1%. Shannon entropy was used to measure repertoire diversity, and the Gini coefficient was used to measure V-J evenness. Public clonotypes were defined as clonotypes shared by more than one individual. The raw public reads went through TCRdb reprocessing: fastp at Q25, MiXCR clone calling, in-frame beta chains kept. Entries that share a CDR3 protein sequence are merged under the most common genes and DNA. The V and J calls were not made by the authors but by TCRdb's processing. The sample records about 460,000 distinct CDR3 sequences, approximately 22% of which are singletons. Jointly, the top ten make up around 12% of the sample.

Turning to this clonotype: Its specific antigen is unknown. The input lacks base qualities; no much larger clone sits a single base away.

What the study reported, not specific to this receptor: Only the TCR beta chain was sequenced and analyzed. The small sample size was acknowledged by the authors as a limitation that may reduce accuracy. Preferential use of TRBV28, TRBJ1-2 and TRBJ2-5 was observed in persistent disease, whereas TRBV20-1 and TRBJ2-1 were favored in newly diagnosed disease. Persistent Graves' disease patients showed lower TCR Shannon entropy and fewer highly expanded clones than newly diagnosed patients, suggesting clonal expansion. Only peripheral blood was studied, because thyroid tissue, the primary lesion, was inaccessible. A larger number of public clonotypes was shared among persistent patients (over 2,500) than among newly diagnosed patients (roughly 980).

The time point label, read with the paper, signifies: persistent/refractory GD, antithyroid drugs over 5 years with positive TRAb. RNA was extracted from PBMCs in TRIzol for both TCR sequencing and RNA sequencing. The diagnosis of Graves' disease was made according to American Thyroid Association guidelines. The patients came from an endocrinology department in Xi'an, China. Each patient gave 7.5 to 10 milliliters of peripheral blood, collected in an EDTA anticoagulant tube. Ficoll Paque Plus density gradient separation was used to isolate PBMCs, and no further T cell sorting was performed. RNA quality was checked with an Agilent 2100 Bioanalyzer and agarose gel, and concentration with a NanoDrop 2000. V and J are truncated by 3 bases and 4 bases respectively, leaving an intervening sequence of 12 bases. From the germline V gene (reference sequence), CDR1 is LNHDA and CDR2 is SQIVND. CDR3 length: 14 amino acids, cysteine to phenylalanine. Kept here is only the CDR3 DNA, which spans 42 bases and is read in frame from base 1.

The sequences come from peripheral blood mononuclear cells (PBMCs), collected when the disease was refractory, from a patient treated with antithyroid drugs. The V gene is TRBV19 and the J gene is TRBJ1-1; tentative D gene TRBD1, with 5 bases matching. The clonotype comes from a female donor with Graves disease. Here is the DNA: TGTGCCAGTAGTATCGGGGGAGAAGCCACTGAAGCTTTCTTT. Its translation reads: CASSIGGEATEAFF.